This T cell receptor (beta chain) was identified during a study of T cells expressing NK-cell markers. Study-wide context: Serological testing identified seven of the eight sequenced donors as HCMV-seropositive and one as seronegative. Findings and caveats of the study: Topping the CD3+CD56-NKG2C+ fraction as well were these clonotypes, in a handful of donors. Clones of NKG2C+ T cells that had expanded were of unclear HCMV specificity.

Concerning this clonotype: Its target is not known.

From the 5' RACE reads, TCRdb lists one entry per CDR3 protein and no DNA. The table for this sample gives approximately 460,000 distinct CDR3 sequences. Per the germline V gene, CDR1 is LNHNV and CDR2 is YYDKDF (reference sequence). This CDR3 contains 16 residues. The J gene is TRBJ2-5, the V gene TRBV15; without DNA, the TCRdb call of TRBD1 cannot be checked. The sample taken for sequencing was blood T cells: a sorted CD56 or NKG2C T cell subset, CD4+ or CD8+ T cells, or bulk PBMC T cells (not recorded which). The receptor was derived from a woman aged 18-70 years in good health. This CDR3 is CATSRPVQGWQETQYF.